One sample yielded the 12 T cell receptor beta chains listed below, sequenced in a study of T-cell memory formation after mild COVID-19. TCRdb ran MiXCR on the 5' RACE reads and lists one entry per CDR3 protein. This table has 220,000 or so distinct CDR3 sequences, 9% to 10% appearing once. The sequenced sample was PBMCs or a T cell subset sorted from them (not recorded which). Source of these receptors: a man younger than 30 who had mild COVID-19 (a few samples of this study predate the infection). Cell type and time point are not known.

This clonotype was seen repeatedly, ten times or more. The V call is TRBV5-1, the J call TRBJ2-3, with a tentative D call TRBD1 (6 bases). CDR3 length equals 13 residues. With 3 bases removed from V and 1 base from J, the gap between germline ends came to 6 bases. The germline CDR1 and CDR2 sequences are SGHRS and YFSETQ. CDR3 region: CASSSGGTDTQYF. The CDR3 nucleotides are TGCGCCAGCAGCTCAGGGGGCACAGATACGCAGTATTTT.

The chain joins TRBV12-3 or TRBV12-4 to TRBJ2-7; the D gene could be TRBD1 or TRBD2 (6 bases each). This CDR3 is 15 amino acids long. V shed 8 bases and J shed 5 bases, with 22 bases lying between them. CDR3 nucleotide sequence: TGTGCCAGCGGGACCCTTGGTTGGGGGGCTGACGAGCAGTACTTC. Its translation is CASGTLGWGADEQYF.

This clonotype was seen a few times. The chain recombines TRBV10-3 with TRBJ1-2, with 7 bases aligning to TRBD1. Germline V gives CDR1 ENHRY, CDR2 SYGVKD. This CDR3 spans 14 amino acids. After removal of 6 bases from V and 7 bases from J, the junction contained 11 bases not matched to a gene. This CDR3 is CAIRAPGTDTGYTF. The DNA of the CDR3 is TGTGCCATCAGAGCCCCCGGGACAGACACTGGCTACACCTTC.

The V call is TRBV6-5, the J call TRBJ1-2, with 12 bases that match TRBD1. The junction had 9 bases not matched to a gene; V was cut back by 4 bases and J by 9 bases. Germline CDR1 is MNHEY and CDR2 is SVGAGI. This CDR3 region has 15 residues. In DNA form, the CDR3 reads TGTGCCAGCAGTTTTCGAGGGACAGGGGGCACGAGCTACACCTTC. This translates into CASSFRGTGGTSYTF.

This clonotype was detected many times. This chain joins TRBV12-3 or TRBV12-4 and TRBJ2-7, with D unresolved. The CDR3 covers 13 residues. Trimming shortened V by 3 bases and J by 1 base, and 7 bases separated the two germline ends. The CDR3 sequence is CASSLWQSYEQYF. The CDR3 DNA reads TGTGCCAGCAGTTTGTGGCAGTCCTACGAGCAGTACTTC.

This clonotype was picked up a small number of times. As DNA, the CDR3 is TGTGCCAGCAGCTTAGCCGGACAGGGAGGCTACACCTTC. As protein: CASSLAGQGGYTF. The rearrangement uses TRBV7-2 and TRBJ1-2, with TRBD1 matching 8 bases. The CDR3 runs to 13 residues. V was clipped by 0 bases and J by 8 bases; unmatched bases: 2. Germline lookup yields CDR1 SGHTA and CDR2 FQGNSA.

In this sample, this clonotype turned up a few times. The V call is TRBV10-3, the J call TRBJ2-2; unclear D gene. CDR3 length equals 16 residues. Trimming left V 2 bases short and J 6 bases short, with 16 bases between. The germline CDR1 and CDR2 sequences are ENHRY and SYGVKD. CDR3 amino acids: CAISEQPDGLSGELFF. For the CDR3, the DNA is TGTGCCATCAGTGAGCAACCGGACGGGCTTTCCGGGGAGCTGTTTTTT.

V usage is TRBV29-1 and J usage is TRBJ1-3, with TRBD1 as a possible D gene (6 bases). The CDR3 is made up of 14 amino acids. Looked up from germline, CDR1 is SQVTM and CDR2 is ANQGSEA. V lost 6 bases to trimming and J lost 0 bases, with 12 bases between them. The CDR3 DNA reads as TGCAGCGTGGGGGGACAACACTCTGGAAACACCATATATTTT. It yields the protein CSVGGQHSGNTIYF.

This clonotype was counted only a few times. The genes are TRBV25-1 and TRBJ2-7; 7 bases align to TRBD1. CDR1 and CDR2 (germline): MGHDK, SYGVNS. This CDR3 spans 13 amino acids. J was trimmed by 3 bases and V by 7 bases; bases with no gene match: 6. The CDR3 DNA reads as TGTGCCAGCATTGGACAGGCCGACTACGAGCAGTACTTC. This translates into CASIGQADYEQYF.

This clonotype was recorded many times. The chain employs TRBV7-6 and TRBJ1-6; 8 nucleotides align to TRBD1. CDR3 size: 16 residues. Germline CDR1 SGHVS, CDR2 FNYEAQ. Germline trimming cut 4 bases from V and 6 bases from J; bases unmatched to any gene: 8. The CDR3: CASSSFGQGGNSPLHF. CDR3 nucleotide sequence: TGTGCCAGCAGCTCTTTTGGACAGGGTGGTAATTCACCCCTCCACTTT.

V is TRBV5-1 and J is TRBJ2-5; tentative D call: TRBD1 (6 bases). V was clipped by 0 bases and J by 1 base, with 10 bases between them. CDR1 and CDR2 from the germline V gene are SGHRS and YFSETQ. This CDR3 spans 15 amino acids. The DNA for the CDR3 is TGCGCCAGCAGCTTGGAGACAGGCGGCCAAGAGACCCAGTACTTC. Protein: CASSLETGGQETQYF.

This clonotype was detected ten times or more. V usage is TRBV6-2 or TRBV6-3 and J usage is TRBJ1-5, with TRBD1 as a possible D gene (6 bases). The V gene lost 6 bases and the J gene lost 1 base, with 16 bases spanning the gap. Germline assignment: CDR1 MNHEY and CDR2 SVGEGT. This CDR3 is 16 amino acids long. The CDR3 is CASRKGGTGSNQPQHF. The CDR3 DNA follows: TGTGCCAGCAGAAAAGGGGGGACGGGAAGCAATCAGCCCCAGCATTTT.